This is a list of T cell receptor beta chains from one sample in a study of preoperative IRX-2 immunotherapy in early breast cancer. Sequencing was performed with immunoSEQ multiplex PCR; in TCRdb, only in-frame clones are kept and a portion is missing. This table holds 35,000 to 40,000 clones, approximately 85% found once. The starting material was lymph node tissue, obtained after IRX-2 immunotherapy. These receptors were taken from a human donor with breast cancer. The CDR3 runs from the conserved cysteine through the conserved F or W. The order of the fields is CDR3 DNA, CDR3 protein, clone size, J gene, V gene, D gene. D genes are given only for firm matches. Expanded clones get a size class; other rows say once, few or many, or leave the size out.

CDR3nt: TGTGCCTCCCGGGGGGCCGATCAGCCCCAGCATTTT
CDR3aa: CASRGADQPQHF
abundance: few
j_gene: TRBJ1-5
v_gene: TRBV12-5
d_gene: NA

CDR3nt: TGTGCCAGCAGGGGACAGGGGTGGGCCGGGGAGCTGTTTTTT
CDR3aa: CASRGQGWAGELFF
abundance: few
j_gene: TRBJ2-2
v_gene: TRBV6-8
d_gene: TRBD1

CDR3nt: TGTGCCAGTAGTGTCGACAGAGGAAACACCATATATTTT
CDR3aa: CASSVDRGNTIYF
abundance: NA
j_gene: TRBJ1-3
v_gene: TRBV19
d_gene: NA

CDR3nt: TGTGCCAGCAGCCGAGAGTTCTACCGGACTAGCGGGGGATTGCATACGCAGTATTTT
CDR3aa: CASSREFYRTSGGLHTQYF
abundance: NA
j_gene: TRBJ2-3
v_gene: TRBV11-3
d_gene: TRBD2

CDR3nt: TGTGCCAGCCAGAGGGACGTAAGTCCCGGGGAGCTGTTTTTT
CDR3aa: CASQRDVSPGELFF
abundance: NA
j_gene: TRBJ2-2
v_gene: TRBV11-3
d_gene: NA

CDR3nt: TGTGCCAGCAGTACACGACAGGGGGCTGAGGTATTGCCCCAGCATTTT
CDR3aa: CASSTRQGAEVLPQHF
abundance: few
j_gene: TRBJ1-5
v_gene: TRBV6-8
d_gene: TRBD1

CDR3nt: TGCGCCAGCAGCTTGGGAAGTCGGAACACCGGGGAGCTGTTTTTT
CDR3aa: CASSLGSRNTGELFF
abundance: NA
j_gene: TRBJ2-2
v_gene: TRBV5-1
d_gene: NA

CDR3nt: TGTGCCAGCAGCGAACAGGGGTTTCTGGCTGAAGCTTTCTTT
CDR3aa: CASSEQGFLAEAFF
abundance: NA
j_gene: TRBJ1-1
v_gene: TRBV6-8
d_gene: TRBD1

CDR3nt: TGTGCCAGCAGTCGGGGACAGGGGAACATCGGGGAGCTGTTTTTT
CDR3aa: CASSRGQGNIGELFF
abundance: NA
j_gene: TRBJ2-2
v_gene: TRBV2
d_gene: TRBD1

CDR3nt: TGTGCCAGTAGTATGGACGGGAGGGCGAACACTGAAGCTTTCTTT
CDR3aa: CASSMDGRANTEAFF
abundance: NA
j_gene: TRBJ1-1
v_gene: TRBV19
d_gene: NA

CDR3nt: TGTGCCAGCAGTGACTGGACAGGGGGCACTGAAGCTTTCTTT
CDR3aa: CASSDWTGGTEAFF
abundance: NA
j_gene: TRBJ1-1
v_gene: TRBV6-8
d_gene: TRBD1

CDR3nt: TGTGCCAGCAGCGTTAGGGGGGGCCCTAACACCGGGGAGCTGTTTTTT
CDR3aa: CASSVRGGPNTGELFF
abundance: NA
j_gene: TRBJ2-2
v_gene: TRBV11-3
d_gene: NA

CDR3nt: TGTGCCATCAGTGAGGTCGACTATGGCTACACCTTC
CDR3aa: CAISEVDYGYTF
abundance: NA
j_gene: TRBJ1-2
v_gene: TRBV10-3
d_gene: NA

CDR3nt: TGTGCCAGCAGTTTATCAGGGTACAATTCACCCCTCCACTTT
CDR3aa: CASSLSGYNSPLHF
abundance: NA
j_gene: TRBJ1-6
v_gene: TRBV28
d_gene: NA

CDR3nt: TGTGCCACCAGCAGTGGGAGGGGGACAGGACAGCCCCAGCATTTT
CDR3aa: CATSSGRGTGQPQHF
abundance: few
j_gene: TRBJ1-5
v_gene: TRBV15
d_gene: TRBD1

CDR3nt: TGTGCCAGCAGCCTCGGACAGGTTTACACAGATACGCAGTATTTT
CDR3aa: CASSLGQVYTDTQYF
abundance: NA
j_gene: TRBJ2-3
v_gene: TRBV11-3
d_gene: TRBD1